This TCR beta chain was documented in a study of blood T cell repertoires in COVID-19. Study overall: Spain, Italy and the United States supplied samples that represented acute and convalescent COVID-19. The analysed material was cDNA or gDNA that came from T cells, B-cell-depleted T cells, or PBMCs.

The CDR3 contains 13 residues. CDR1 and CDR2 (germline): MNHEY, SVGEGT. V lost 2 bases to trimming and J lost 1 base, with 5 bases between them. The table lists this clone with a few counts. Per the authors' pipeline: By means of reference gene primer amplification, nucleated cell counts were estimated. Produced via immunoSEQ multiplex PCR; TCRdb's table is partial and in-frame only. V and J calls and clone size are given by that table; D and trimming were obtained from the DNA. The sample lists approximately 25,000 clones, roughly 72% occurring once. The gene calls are TRBV6-2 or TRBV6-3 and TRBJ1-1; D ambiguous. Sequencing was carried out using peripheral blood. The receptor's source is a woman of 80 years or more with acute or convalescent COVID-19. The DNA of the CDR3 is TGTGCCAGCAGTTACACACCGAACACTGAAGCTTTCTTT. Protein product: CASSYTPNTEAFF.